This note documents a single T cell receptor (beta chain) sequence. Its antigen is unidentified. This sample was included in a study of T cell responses to AZD1222 COVID-19 vaccine. Study-wide findings and caveats: Repertoires were collected only later (after the peak T cell response had occurred).

Using immunoSEQ multiplex PCR, the repertoire was profiled, and TCRdb retains in-frame clones only, with some absent. The sample contains 65,000 to 85,000 clones, 70% to 90% of which appear only once. The germline V gene has CDR1 MDHEN and CDR2 SYDVKM. Trimming cost V 6 bases and J 6 bases; bases outside gene matches: 6. The CDR3 has 13 residues. This specimen consisted of peripheral blood, obtained 28 days after the second AZD1222 dose. The chain employs TRBV28 and TRBJ2-5, with 8 bases identical to TRBD1. This receptor was taken from an adult who received the AZD1222 COVID-19 vaccine. The CDR3 nucleotides are TGTGCCAGCAGCGATGGACAGGGCCAGACCCAGTACTTC. Encoded protein: CASSDGQGQTQYF.